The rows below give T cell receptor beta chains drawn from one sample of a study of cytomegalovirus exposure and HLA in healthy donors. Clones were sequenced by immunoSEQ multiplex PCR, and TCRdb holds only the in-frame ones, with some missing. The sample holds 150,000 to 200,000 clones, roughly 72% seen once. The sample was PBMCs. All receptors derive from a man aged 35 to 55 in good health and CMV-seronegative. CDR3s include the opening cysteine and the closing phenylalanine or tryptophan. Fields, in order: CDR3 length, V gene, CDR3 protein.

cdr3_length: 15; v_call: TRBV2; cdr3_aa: CASSEGNHEGSPLHF
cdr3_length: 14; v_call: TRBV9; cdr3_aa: CASSVALVEETQYF
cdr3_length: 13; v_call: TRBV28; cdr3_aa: CASSPIQGNEQFF
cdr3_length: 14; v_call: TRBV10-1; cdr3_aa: CASSESSGQETQYF
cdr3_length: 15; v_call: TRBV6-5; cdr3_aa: CASSLLAGAYNEQFF
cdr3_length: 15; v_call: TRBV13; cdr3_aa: CASSPDRALTHEQYF
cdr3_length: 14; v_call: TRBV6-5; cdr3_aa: CASSYREGEYEQFF
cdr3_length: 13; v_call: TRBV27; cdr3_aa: CASMVLAGETQYF
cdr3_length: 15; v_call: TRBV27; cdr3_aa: CASSSRTSMAETQYF
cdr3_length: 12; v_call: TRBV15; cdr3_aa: CATSRARDTQYF
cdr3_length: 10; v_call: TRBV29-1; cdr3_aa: CSVLGVEQYF
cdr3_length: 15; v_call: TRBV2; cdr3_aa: CASSGDSSGANGLTF
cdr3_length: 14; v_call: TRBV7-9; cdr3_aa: CASSPQGYSEKLFF
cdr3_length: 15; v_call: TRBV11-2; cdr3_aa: CASSLGQVTNYGYTF
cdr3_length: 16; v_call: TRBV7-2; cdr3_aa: CASSLGWGRETDTQYF
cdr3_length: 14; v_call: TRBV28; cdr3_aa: CASSPPLRVNEQYF
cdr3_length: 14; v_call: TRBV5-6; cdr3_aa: CASTGKPGGDTQYF
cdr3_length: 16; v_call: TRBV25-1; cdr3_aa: CASSDRRTGGTDTQYF
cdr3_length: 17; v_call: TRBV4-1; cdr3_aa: CASSQAIPNIKNYGYTF
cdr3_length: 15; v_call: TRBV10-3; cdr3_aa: CAISGNSGDQETQYF
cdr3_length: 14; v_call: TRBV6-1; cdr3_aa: CASSGDRGYTEAFF
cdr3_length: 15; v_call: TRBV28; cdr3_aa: CASSSLAGGLDTQYF
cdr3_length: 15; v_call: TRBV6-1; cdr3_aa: CASIPGGLGGNTIYF
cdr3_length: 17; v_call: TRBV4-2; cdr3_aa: CASSQQPGASGTDTQYF
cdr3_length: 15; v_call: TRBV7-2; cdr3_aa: CASSLRRTSTDTQYF
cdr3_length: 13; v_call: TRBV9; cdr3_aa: CASRPQANTEAFF
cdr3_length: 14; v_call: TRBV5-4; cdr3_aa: CASSLGQGYEKLFF
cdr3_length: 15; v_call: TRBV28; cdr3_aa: CASSPGGTANTEAFF